The source of this T cell receptor beta chain is a study of blood T cell repertoires in COVID-19. Study background: The analysed material was cDNA or gDNA that came from T cells, B-cell-depleted T cells, or PBMCs.

This clone was observed a handful of times. The V gene's germline CDR1 is SEHNR and CDR2 FQNEAQ (reference sequence). V lost 3 bases and J 5 bases, leaving 11 bases between the germline ends. The CDR3 extends over 13 amino acids. The protocol was immunoSEQ multiplex PCR, while the TCRdb copy is restricted to in-frame clones and leaves out a portion. The top ten hold about 5.4% of the sample, which has about 330,000 clones, about 89% seen once. This chain connects TRBV7-9 to TRBJ2-7; tentatively, D is TRBD1 (6 bases). Sequenced material: PBMCs or T cells enriched from blood (not recorded which). This receptor was identified in a woman in her thirties who had recovered from COVID-19. CDR3 region: CASSFGGSDEQYF. In DNA, the CDR3 is TGTGCCAGCAGCTTTGGGGGCTCTGACGAGCAGTACTTC. The whole variable domain, remainder taken from reference TRBV7-9 and TRBJ2-7, is DTGVSQNPRHKITKRGQNVTFRCDPISEHNRLYWYRQTLGQGPEFLTYFQNEAQLEKSRLLSDRFSAERPKGSFSTLEIQRTEQGDSAMYLCASSFGGSDEQYFGPGTRLTVT.